The 23 T cell receptor beta chains below all came from one sample that was sequenced in a study of T cell repertoires in cytomegalovirus infection. Via MiXCR, TCRdb re-called the reads, giving one row per CDR3 protein. The sample has roughly 300,000 distinct CDR3 sequences, around 9.5% seen once. The sample taken for sequencing was PBMCs. Source of these receptors: a human donor in good health (CMV status not recorded). Some clones in this sample may be carry-over from other donors' samples.

This clonotype was found a few times. The chain employs TRBV20-1 and TRBJ1-5; a possible D gene is TRBD1 (6 bases). Germline lookup yields CDR1 DFQATT and CDR2 SNEGSKA (reference sequence). The CDR3 length is 14 residues. Trimming left V 5 bases short and J 3 bases short, with 14 bases between. The CDR3 DNA reads as TGCAGTGCTCCCGTCTCAGGGGTCAATCAGCCCCAGCATTTT. Its translation is CSAPVSGVNQPQHF.

The chain has TRBV6-9 and TRBJ2-2, with D perhaps assigned TRBD1 or TRBD2 (5 bases each). CDR3 length: 13 residues. Germline-derived CDR1 and CDR2 are MNHGY and SVAAGI. Trimming stripped 5 bases from V and 10 bases from J, with 14 bases between. The chain's CDR3 is CASSSRGREELFF. CDR3 sequence (DNA): TGTGCCAGCAGTAGCCGGGGACGGGAGGAGCTGTTTTTT.

In this sample, this clonotype turned up a few times. The rearrangement uses TRBV27 and TRBJ2-3, with TRBD2 as a possible D gene (5 bases). The CDR3 spans 15 residues. Trimming left V 6 bases short and J 0 bases short, with 13 bases between. Germline CDR1 MNHEY, CDR2 SMNVEV (reference sequence). The CDR3 nucleotides are TGTGCCAGCAGGACCCCCGGAGGTAGCACAGATACGCAGTATTTT. It is translated as CASRTPGGSTDTQYF.

The gene calls are TRBV24-1 and TRBJ2-1; D gene ambiguous. The CDR3 covers 14 residues. Trimming cost V 9 bases and J 2 bases, with 13 bases left between them. Per the germline V gene, CDR1 is KGHDR and CDR2 is SFDVKD. CDR3 coding DNA: TGTGCCACCCGGTGGAGTGGCACCTACAATGAGCAGTTCTTC. Translating gives CATRWSGTYNEQFF.

This clonotype was seen many times. CDR3 residues: CASSAGDRGNQPQHF. CDR3 nucleotide sequence: TGTGCCAGCAGCGCGGGGGACAGGGGCAATCAGCCCCAGCATTTT. This chain joins TRBV9 and TRBJ1-5, with 9 bases that match TRBD1. Germline CDR1 SGDLS, CDR2 YYNGEE. The V gene end was trimmed by 3 bases and the J gene end by 2 bases; junction bases not matched to a gene: 3. The CDR3 totals 15 residues.

Only a few counts were recorded for this clonotype. The chain links TRBV7-9 to TRBJ2-1; the D gene could be TRBD1 or TRBD2 (6 bases each). This CDR3 has 14 residues. With 11 bases removed from V and 6 bases from J, the gap between germline ends came to 20 bases. Per germline, CDR1 SEHNR and CDR2 FQNEAQ (reference sequence). The CDR3: CASGGVPGANEQFF. The DNA of the CDR3 is TGTGCCTCCGGCGGGGTGCCGGGGGCCAATGAGCAGTTCTTC.

This clonotype has just a few counts. The rearrangement links TRBV20-1 to TRBJ2-3; D might be TRBD2 (7 bases). Trimming removed 6 bases at V and 4 bases at J, with 14 bases between. The germline gives CDR1 DFQATT, CDR2 SNEGSKA (reference sequence). This CDR3 has 13 amino acids. The CDR3: CSASGGPADTQYF. For the CDR3, the DNA is TGCAGTGCCTCCGGGGGGCCCGCAGATACGCAGTATTTT.

This clonotype was seen many times. The rearrangement uses TRBV27 and TRBJ1-1; possible D gene TRBD1, 5 bases. Germline-derived CDR1 and CDR2 are MNHEY and SMNVEV (reference sequence). The CDR3 contains 15 residues. Trimming took 4 bases from V and 3 from J, leaving 15 bases between them. CDR3 loop: CASSSVGGGDTEAFF. CDR3 in DNA: TGTGCCAGCAGTTCGGTCGGGGGGGGGGACACTGAAGCTTTCTTT.

The genes are TRBV20-1 and TRBJ2-1, with no clear D. V shed 0 bases and J shed 5 bases, with 11 bases lying between them. This CDR3 has 14 residues. The germline CDR1 and CDR2 sequences are DFQATT and SNEGSKA (reference sequence). The CDR3 region is CSAREPSSHNEQFF. The CDR3 DNA sequence: TGCAGTGCTAGAGAGCCTAGTAGCCACAATGAGCAGTTCTTC.

This clonotype was recorded at least ten times. The chain carries TRBV7-8 and TRBJ1-5, with TRBD1 matching over 12 bases. Germline-derived CDR1 and CDR2 are SGHVS and FQNEAQ. V shed 5 bases and J 5 bases; nucleotides not matched to a gene: 10. This CDR3 has 17 residues. The CDR3 loop is CASSLWGQGAGDQPQHF. The CDR3, as DNA: TGTGCCAGCAGCCTTTGGGGACAGGGGGCCGGGGATCAGCCCCAGCATTTT. Looking up the rest from reference TRBV7-8 and TRBJ1-5 gives the full variable domain: GAGVSQSPRYKVAKRGQDVALRCDPISGHVSLFWYQQALGQGPEFLTYFQNEAQLDKSGLPSDRFFAERPEGSVSTLKIQRTQQEDSAVYLCASSLWGQGAGDQPQHFGDGTRLSIL.

The rearrangement uses TRBV5-1 and TRBJ2-7; 8 bases agree with TRBD1. V gave up 0 bases and J gave up 2 bases; unmatched junction bases: 4. Germline loops: CDR1 SGHRS, CDR2 YFSETQ. The CDR3 is 15 residues long. For the CDR3, the DNA is TGCGCCAGCAGCTTGGGGACAGGGCGAGCCTACGAGCAGTACTTC. This codes for CASSLGTGRAYEQYF. The full variable domain, in which reference TRBV5-1 and TRBJ2-7 provide the parts outside the CDR3, is KAGVTQTPRYLIKTRGQQVTLSCSPISGHRSVSWYQQTPGQGLQFLFEYFSETQRNKGNFPGRFSGRQFSNSRSEMNVSTLELGDSALYLCASSLGTGRAYEQYFGPGTRLTVT.

The table lists this clonotype with many counts. The CDR3 region is CASSQQATRTYGYTF. CDR3 nucleotides: TGTGCCAGCAGCCAGCAGGCCACCAGAACCTATGGCTACACCTTC. The V gene is TRBV4-2, the J gene TRBJ1-2; D remains unclear. The CDR3 spans 15 residues. V lost 3 bases to trimming and J lost 4 bases, with 15 bases between them. CDR1 is LGHNA and CDR2 is YNFKEQ in the germline V gene.

This clonotype was counted a few times. CDR3 sequence: CASSAGTGGRNTEAFF. CDR3 DNA: TGTGCCAGCAGCGCGGGGACAGGGGGTAGGAACACTGAAGCTTTCTTT. The chain recombines TRBV7-2 with TRBJ1-1; 11 nucleotides align to TRBD1. The CDR3 length is 16 residues. The ends lost 5 bases at V and 1 base at J; junction bases unmatched: 6. Germline-derived CDR1 and CDR2 are SGHTA and FQGNSA.

This clonotype was seen ten or more times. The genes are TRBV7-8 and TRBJ2-4; TRBD2 might be the D (5 bases). V lost 1 base to trimming and J lost 0 bases, with 19 bases between them. CDR1 SGHVS and CDR2 FQNEAQ come from the germline V gene. The CDR3 totals 19 residues. CDR3: CASSLGLASVRLAKNIQYF. Here the CDR3 DNA reads TGTGCCAGCAGCTTAGGGCTAGCCTCCGTGAGACTAGCCAAAAACATTCAGTACTTC.

This clonotype was counted at least ten times. The gene calls are TRBV11-2 and TRBJ1-5; 7 nucleotides align to TRBD1. This CDR3 has 15 amino acids. The V segment lost 5 bases and the J segment 0 bases; nucleotides outside the gene matches: 4. Germline-derived CDR1 and CDR2 are SGHAT and FQNNGV. CDR3 sequence (DNA): TGTGCCAGCAGCGTGACAGGGAATAGCAATCAGCCCCAGCATTTT. It specifies CASSVTGNSNQPQHF. Combining the CDR3 with reference TRBV11-2 and TRBJ1-5 gives the whole variable domain EAGVAQSPRYKIIEKRQSVAFWCNPISGHATLYWYQQILGQGPKLLIQFQNNGVVDDSQLPKDRFSAERLKGVDSTLKIQPAKLEDSAVYLCASSVTGNSNQPQHFGDGTRLSIL.

This clonotype was seen repeatedly, ten times or more. V usage is TRBV20-1 and J usage is TRBJ1-3, with no clear D. V lost 6 bases, J lost 0 bases, and 12 bases lay in between. This CDR3 spans 14 amino acids. The germline V gene has CDR1 DFQATT and CDR2 SNEGSKA (reference sequence). Written as DNA, the CDR3 is TGCAGTGCCAGGACCTTATACTCTGGAAACACCATATATTTT. Translating it yields CSARTLYSGNTIYF.

A few counts support this clonotype. The chain employs TRBV7-2 and TRBJ2-2, with TRBD1 matching 9 bases. J was trimmed by 4 bases and V by 3 bases; bases with no gene match: 12. The germline gives CDR1 SGHTA, CDR2 FQGNSA. The CDR3 length is 18 residues. The CDR3 DNA follows: TGTGCCAGCAGCTTCCATCCGGGGACAGGGCGTGGCACCGGGGAGCTGTTTTTT. Protein product: CASSFHPGTGRGTGELFF. The full variable domain, in which reference TRBV7-2 and TRBJ2-2 provide the parts outside the CDR3, is GAGVSQSPSNKVTEKGKDVELRCDPISGHTALYWYRQSLGQGLEFLIYFQGNSAPDKSGLPSDRFSAERTGGSVSTLTIQRTQQEDSAVYLCASSFHPGTGRGTGELFFGEGSRLTVL.

There are a few counts of this clonotype. This chain links TRBV28 with TRBJ2-3; the D is unclear. Trimming left V 6 bases short and J 0 bases short, with 10 bases between. Germline values: CDR1 MDHEN, CDR2 SYDVKM. The CDR3 extends over 14 amino acids. CDR3 coding DNA: TGTGCCAGCAGGAATTACCTGAGCACAGATACGCAGTATTTT. The encoded protein is CASRNYLSTDTQYF.

This clonotype was observed many times. The V gene is TRBV4-2, the J gene TRBJ1-4, with D tentatively TRBD1 (5 bases). Germline CDR1 is LGHNA and CDR2 is YNFKEQ. Deletions cut 4 bases from V and 7 bases from J, with 13 bases between. This CDR3 contains 14 residues. In nucleotides, the CDR3 is TGTGCCAGCAGCCCGTCAGGCGGGGGTGAAAAACTGTTTTTT. It is translated as CASSPSGGGEKLFF.

Only a few counts were recorded for this clonotype. The chain joins TRBV2 to TRBJ1-1; D possibly corresponds to TRBD1 (5 bases). The CDR3 is 11 amino acids. V was pared by 8 bases and J by 4 bases, with 8 bases between. Germline CDR1 is SNHLY and CDR2 is FYNNEI. The CDR3 DNA sequence: TGTGCCAGCCAGGGTAGCACTGAAGCTTTCTTT. Protein product: CASQGSTEAFF.

This sequence joins TRBV5-1 and TRBJ2-2; D is perhaps TRBD1 (7 bases). V lost 4 bases to trimming and J lost 3 bases, with 16 bases between them. This CDR3 is built from 16 residues. Per germline, CDR1 SGHRS and CDR2 YFSETQ. The CDR3 DNA reads TGCGCCAGCAGCCCCTTCGCCAGGGGGGACACCGGGGAGCTGTTTTTT. Its protein is CASSPFARGDTGELFF.

This clonotype has a handful of counts. For the CDR3, the DNA is TGTGCCAGCAGCTTCCTAGCTAGCGGGGACTCCTACGAGCAGTACTTC. Translation gives CASSFLASGDSYEQYF. The gene calls are TRBV7-2 and TRBJ2-7, with 9 bases lining up with TRBD2. The ends lost 3 bases at V and 0 bases at J; junction bases unmatched: 6. The CDR3 spans 16 residues. Per the germline V gene, CDR1 is SGHTA and CDR2 is FQGNSA.

This clonotype occurred many times. Here the CDR3 reads CASSPRMGNQPQHF. CDR3 coding DNA: TGTGCCAGCAGCCCGCGTATGGGCAATCAGCCCCAGCATTTT. The genes are TRBV7-2 and TRBJ1-5; D call uncertain. Trimming stripped 5 bases from V and 2 bases from J, with 10 bases between. Looked up from germline, CDR1 is SGHTA and CDR2 is FQGNSA. The CDR3 is 14 amino acids.